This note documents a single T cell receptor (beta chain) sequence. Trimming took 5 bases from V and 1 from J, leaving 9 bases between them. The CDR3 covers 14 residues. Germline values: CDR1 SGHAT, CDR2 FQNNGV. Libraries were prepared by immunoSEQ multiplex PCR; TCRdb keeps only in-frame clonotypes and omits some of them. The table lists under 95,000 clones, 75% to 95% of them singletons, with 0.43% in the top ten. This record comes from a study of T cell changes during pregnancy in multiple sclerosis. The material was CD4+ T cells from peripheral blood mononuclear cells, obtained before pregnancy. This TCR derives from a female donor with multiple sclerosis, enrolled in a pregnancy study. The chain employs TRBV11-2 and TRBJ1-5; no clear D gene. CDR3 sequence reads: CASSAGSSNQPQHF. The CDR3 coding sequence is TGTGCCAGCAGCGCCGGGTCAAGCAATCAGCCCCAGCATTTT.